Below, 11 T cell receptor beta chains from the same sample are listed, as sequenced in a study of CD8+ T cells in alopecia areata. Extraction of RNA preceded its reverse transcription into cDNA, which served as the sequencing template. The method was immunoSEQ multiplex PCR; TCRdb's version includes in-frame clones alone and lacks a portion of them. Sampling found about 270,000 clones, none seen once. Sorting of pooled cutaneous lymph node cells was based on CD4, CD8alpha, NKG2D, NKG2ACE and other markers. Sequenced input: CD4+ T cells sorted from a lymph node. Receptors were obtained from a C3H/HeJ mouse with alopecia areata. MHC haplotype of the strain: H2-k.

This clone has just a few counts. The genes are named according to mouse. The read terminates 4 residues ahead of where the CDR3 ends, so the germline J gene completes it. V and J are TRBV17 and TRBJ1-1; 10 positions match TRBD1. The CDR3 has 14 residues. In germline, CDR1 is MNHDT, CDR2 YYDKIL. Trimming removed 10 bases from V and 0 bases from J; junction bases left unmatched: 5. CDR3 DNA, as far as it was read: TGTGCTACTGGGGACAGGGGTGCAAACACA. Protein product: CATGDRGANT. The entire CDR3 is CATGDRGANTEVFF.

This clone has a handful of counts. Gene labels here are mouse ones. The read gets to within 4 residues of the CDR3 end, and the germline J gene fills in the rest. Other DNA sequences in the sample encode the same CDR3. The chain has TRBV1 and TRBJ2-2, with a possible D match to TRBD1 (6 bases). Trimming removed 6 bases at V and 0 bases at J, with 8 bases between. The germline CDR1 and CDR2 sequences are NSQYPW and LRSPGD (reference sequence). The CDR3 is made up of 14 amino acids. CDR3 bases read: TGCACCTGCAGCGGGACAACAAACACCGGG. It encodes CTCSGTTNTG. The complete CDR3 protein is CTCSGTTNTGQLYF.

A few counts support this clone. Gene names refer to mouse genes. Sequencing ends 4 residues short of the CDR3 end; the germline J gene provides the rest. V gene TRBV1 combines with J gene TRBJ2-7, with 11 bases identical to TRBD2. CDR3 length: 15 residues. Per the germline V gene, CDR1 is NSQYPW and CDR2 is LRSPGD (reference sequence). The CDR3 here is CTCSATGGAPYEQYF. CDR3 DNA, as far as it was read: TGCACCTGCAGTGCCACTGGGGGGGCGCCTTAT. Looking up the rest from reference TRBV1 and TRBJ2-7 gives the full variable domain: VTLLEQNPRWRLVPRGQAVNLRCILKNSQYPWMSWYQQDLQKQLQWLFTLRSPGDKEVKSLPGADYLATRVTDTELRLQVANMSQGRTLYCTCSATGGAPYEQYFGPGTRLTVL.

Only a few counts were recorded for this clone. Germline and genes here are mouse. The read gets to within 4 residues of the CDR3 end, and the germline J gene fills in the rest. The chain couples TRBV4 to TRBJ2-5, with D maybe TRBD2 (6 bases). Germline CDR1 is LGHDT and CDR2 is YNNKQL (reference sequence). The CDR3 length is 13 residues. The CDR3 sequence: CASSLAGEDTQYF. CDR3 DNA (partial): TGTGCCAGCAGCCTCGCTGGGGAGGAC.

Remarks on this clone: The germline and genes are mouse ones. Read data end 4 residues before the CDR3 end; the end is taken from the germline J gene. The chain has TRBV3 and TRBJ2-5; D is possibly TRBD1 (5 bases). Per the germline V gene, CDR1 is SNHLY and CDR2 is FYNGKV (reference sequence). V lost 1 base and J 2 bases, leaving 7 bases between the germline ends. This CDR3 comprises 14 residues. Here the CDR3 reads CASSLDRIQDTQYF. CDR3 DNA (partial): TGTGCCAGCAGCTTAGACAGGATCCAAGAC.

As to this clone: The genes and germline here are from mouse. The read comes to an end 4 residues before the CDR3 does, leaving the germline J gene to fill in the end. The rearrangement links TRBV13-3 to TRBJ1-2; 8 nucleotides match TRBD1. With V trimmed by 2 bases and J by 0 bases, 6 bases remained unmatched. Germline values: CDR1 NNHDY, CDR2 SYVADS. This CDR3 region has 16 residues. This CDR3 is CASSELQGGANSDYTF. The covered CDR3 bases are TGTGCCAGCAGTGAGCTACAGGGGGGGGCAAACTCC.

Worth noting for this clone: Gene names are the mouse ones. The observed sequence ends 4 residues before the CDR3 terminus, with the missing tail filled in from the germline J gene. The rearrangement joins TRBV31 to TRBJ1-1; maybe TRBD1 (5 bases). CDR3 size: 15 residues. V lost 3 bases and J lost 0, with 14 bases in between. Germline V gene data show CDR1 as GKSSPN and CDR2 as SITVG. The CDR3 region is CAWRIGHNANTEVFF. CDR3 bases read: TGTGCCTGGAGGATTGGACACAATGCAAACACA.

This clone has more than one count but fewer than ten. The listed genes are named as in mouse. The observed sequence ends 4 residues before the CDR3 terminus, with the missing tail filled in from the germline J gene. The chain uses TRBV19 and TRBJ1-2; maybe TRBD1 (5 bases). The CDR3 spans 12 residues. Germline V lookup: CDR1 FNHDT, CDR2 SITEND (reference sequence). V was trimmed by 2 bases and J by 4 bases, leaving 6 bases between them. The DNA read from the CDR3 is TGTGCCAGCAGTATGGGACTCTCC. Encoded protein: CASSMGLS. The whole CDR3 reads CASSMGLSDYTF. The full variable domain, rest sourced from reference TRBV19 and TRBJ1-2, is GGIITQTPKFLIGQEGQKLTLKCQQNFNHDTMYWYRQDSGKGLRLIYYSITENDLQKGDLSEGYDASREKKSSFSLTVTSAQKNEMAVFLCASSMGLSDYTFGSGTRLLVI.

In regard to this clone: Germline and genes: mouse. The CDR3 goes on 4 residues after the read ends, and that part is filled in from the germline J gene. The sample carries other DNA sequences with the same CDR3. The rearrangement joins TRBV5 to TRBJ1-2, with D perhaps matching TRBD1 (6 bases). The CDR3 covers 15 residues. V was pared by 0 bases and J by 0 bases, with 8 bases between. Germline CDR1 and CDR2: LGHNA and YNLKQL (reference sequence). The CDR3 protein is CASSQEGTTNSDYTF. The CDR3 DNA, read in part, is TGTGCCAGCAGCCAAGAGGGGACAACAAACTCC.

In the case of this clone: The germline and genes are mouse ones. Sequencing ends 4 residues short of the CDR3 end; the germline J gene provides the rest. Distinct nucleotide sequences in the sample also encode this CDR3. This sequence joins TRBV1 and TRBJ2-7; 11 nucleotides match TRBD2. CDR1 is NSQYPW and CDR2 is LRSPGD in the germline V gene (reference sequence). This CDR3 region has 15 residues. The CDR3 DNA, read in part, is TGCACCTGCAGTGCGACCGGGACTGGGGGTTAT. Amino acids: CTCSATGTGGY. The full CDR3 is CTCSATGTGGYEQYF.

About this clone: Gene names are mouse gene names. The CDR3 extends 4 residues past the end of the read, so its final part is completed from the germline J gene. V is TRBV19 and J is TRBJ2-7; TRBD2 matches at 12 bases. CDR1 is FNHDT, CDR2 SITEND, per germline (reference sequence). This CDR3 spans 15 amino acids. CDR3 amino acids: CASSTPGLGGYEQYF. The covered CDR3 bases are TGTGCCAGCAGTACCCCGGGACTGGGGGGATAT.